Described below is a single T cell receptor beta chain sequence and its context. Adults between roughly 18 and 95 years of age took part from 20 to 25 US areas. Cohort assignment relied on participant-reported clinical history. TCRdb keeps only in-frame clones here, not all; method: immunoSEQ multiplex PCR. The sample includes approximately 180,000 clones, around 82% of them seen just once. The data are from a study of blood T cell repertoires in COVID-19. Looking at the study overall: Some COVID-19 samples were acute and others convalescent; all came from the United States, Italy and Spain. Sources were T cells, B-cell-depleted T cells, or PBMCs; the material itself was cDNA or gDNA.

The CDR3 runs to 16 residues. The germline V gene encodes CDR1 LNHDA and CDR2 SQIVND (reference sequence). V was trimmed by 6 bases and J by 0 bases, leaving 17 bases between them. This sequence was found in a woman in her 50s with acute COVID-19. The rearrangement uses TRBV19 and TRBJ1-1; the D gene is possibly TRBD1 (5 bases). Source material: PBMCs or T cells enriched from blood (not recorded which). This CDR3 is CASRSLTGTVNTEAFF. The CDR3 DNA reads as TGTGCCAGTAGGTCCCTTACCGGGACTGTGAACACTGAAGCTTTCTTT.